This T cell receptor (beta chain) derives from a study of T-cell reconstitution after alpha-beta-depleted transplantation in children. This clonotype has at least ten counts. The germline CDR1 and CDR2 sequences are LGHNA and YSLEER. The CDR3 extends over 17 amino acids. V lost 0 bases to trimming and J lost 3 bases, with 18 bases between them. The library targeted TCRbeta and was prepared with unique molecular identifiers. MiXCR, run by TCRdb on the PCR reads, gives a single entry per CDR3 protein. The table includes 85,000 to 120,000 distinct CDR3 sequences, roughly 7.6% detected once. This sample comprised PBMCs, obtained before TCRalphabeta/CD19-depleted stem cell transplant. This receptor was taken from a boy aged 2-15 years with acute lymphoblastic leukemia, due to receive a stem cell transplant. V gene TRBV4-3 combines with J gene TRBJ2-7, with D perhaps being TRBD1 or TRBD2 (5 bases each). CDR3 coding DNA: TGCGCCAGCAGCCAAGATCCGGTCGGGGCAGGACTCTACGAGCAGTACTTC. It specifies CASSQDPVGAGLYEQYF.